The sequence of this TCR beta chain was determined in a study of cytomegalovirus exposure and HLA in healthy donors. This clone was found a few times. Its antigen is unknown. Other DNA sequences from this sample encode an identical CDR3 as well. Trimming removed 0 bases from V and 0 bases from J; junction bases left unmatched: 3. Germline values: CDR1 SGHNT, CDR2 YYREEE (reference sequence). The CDR3 length is 16 residues. General study findings and limits: What was likely a sequencing artifact was a cluster of highly shared sequence variants. The CMV antigen specificity of three CMV-associated chains was confirmed through in vitro analysis. The HLA-A and HLA-B alleles of most subjects were reportedly predicted accurately from TCR beta sequences.

13 Jbeta primers and 60 Vbeta primers were used for the PCR. The table came from immunoSEQ multiplex PCR; TCRdb's copy has only in-frame clones and leaves some out. The sample shows 150,000 or so clones, approximately 80% of them seen only once. The V and J genes are TRBV5-4 and TRBJ1-3; 7 bases map to TRBD1. This clonotype originated in a man aged 50 to 59 in good health and CMV-seropositive. The sequenced material came from PBMCs. The CDR3 reads CASSLGTGISGNTIYF. CDR3 nucleotide sequence: TGTGCCAGCAGCTTGGGGACAGGAATCTCTGGAAACACCATATATTTT.